Detailed here is one T cell receptor beta chain. The record originates from a study of siplizumab effects on memory and regulatory T cells. Libraries were prepared by immunoSEQ multiplex PCR; TCRdb keeps only in-frame clonotypes and omits some of them. The sample lists approximately 46,000 clones, over 90% occurring once. V shed 4 bases and J shed 0 bases, with 15 bases lying between them. Germline CDR1 is LNHDA and CDR2 is SQIVND (reference sequence). This CDR3 has 16 residues. The sequence was collected from a human donor in good health. Material: CD8+ T cells sorted from blood. V gene TRBV19 combines with J gene TRBJ1-1, with a weak D call TRBD1 (6 bases). This CDR3 reads CASSTSFGTMNTEAFF. The CDR3 DNA sequence: TGTGCCAGTAGTACATCCTTCGGGACAATGAACACTGAAGCTTTCTTT. Variable domain in full (rest from reference TRBV19 and TRBJ1-1): DGGITQSPKYLFRKEGQNVTLSCEQNLNHDAMYWYRQDPGQGLRLIYYSQIVNDFQKGDIAEGYSVSREKKESFPLTVTSAQKNPTAFYLCASSTSFGTMNTEAFFGQGTRLTVV.